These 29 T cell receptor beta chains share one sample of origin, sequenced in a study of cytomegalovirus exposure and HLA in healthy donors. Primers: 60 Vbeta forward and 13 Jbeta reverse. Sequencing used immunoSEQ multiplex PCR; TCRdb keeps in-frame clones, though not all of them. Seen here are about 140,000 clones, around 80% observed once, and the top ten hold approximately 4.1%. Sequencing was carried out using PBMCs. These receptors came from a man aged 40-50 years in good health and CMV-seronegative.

The DNA of the CDR3 is TGTGCCAGCATCCCAGGGGGCGCATTTTTCCCATATGAAAAACTGTTTTTT. It specifies CASIPGGAFFPYEKLFF. V usage is TRBV28 and J usage is TRBJ1-4; 8 positions match TRBD1. Trimming removed 7 bases from V and 6 bases from J; junction bases left unmatched: 16. Germline V gene data show CDR1 as MDHEN and CDR2 as SYDVKM. This CDR3 comprises 17 residues.

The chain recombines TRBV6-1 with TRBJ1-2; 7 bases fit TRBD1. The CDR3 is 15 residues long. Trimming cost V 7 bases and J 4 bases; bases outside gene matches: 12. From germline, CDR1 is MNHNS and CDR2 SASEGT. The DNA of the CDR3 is TGTGCCAGCAACGGGGGACAGAAAAACTCCTATGGCTACACCTTC. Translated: CASNGGQKNSYGYTF.

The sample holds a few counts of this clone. This chain's CDR3 is CASSHRGPNEQFF. CDR3 nucleotides: TGTGCCAGCAGCCACAGGGGGCCCAATGAGCAGTTCTTC. The rearrangement links TRBV7-9 to TRBJ2-1, with 9 positions matching TRBD1. Unmatched junction bases numbered 2, after V lost 5 bases and J lost 6 bases. This CDR3 spans 13 amino acids. CDR1 and CDR2 (germline): SEHNR, FQNEAQ (reference sequence).

DNA of the CDR3: TGTGCCAGCAGCCCCTCTGGTCTCAGTTCACCCCTCCACTTT. Its translation is CASSPSGLSSPLHF. The V call is TRBV14, the J call TRBJ1-6; D is uncertain. From germline, CDR1 is SGHDN and CDR2 FVKESK. The CDR3 extends over 14 amino acids. Trimming stripped 4 bases from V and 9 bases from J, with 13 bases between.

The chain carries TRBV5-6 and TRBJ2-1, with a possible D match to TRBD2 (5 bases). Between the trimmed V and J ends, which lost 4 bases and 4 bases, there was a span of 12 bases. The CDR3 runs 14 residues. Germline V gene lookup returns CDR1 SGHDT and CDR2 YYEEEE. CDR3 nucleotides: TGTGCCAGCAGCGGGATCCGGGGTTACAATGAGCAGTTCTTC. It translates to CASSGIRGYNEQFF.

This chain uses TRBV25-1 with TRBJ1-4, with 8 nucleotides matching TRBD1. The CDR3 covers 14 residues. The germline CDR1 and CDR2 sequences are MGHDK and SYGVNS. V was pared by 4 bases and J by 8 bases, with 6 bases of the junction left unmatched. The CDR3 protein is CASSADRADEKLFF. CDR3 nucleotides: TGTGCCAGCAGTGCGGACAGGGCTGACGAAAAACTGTTTTTT.

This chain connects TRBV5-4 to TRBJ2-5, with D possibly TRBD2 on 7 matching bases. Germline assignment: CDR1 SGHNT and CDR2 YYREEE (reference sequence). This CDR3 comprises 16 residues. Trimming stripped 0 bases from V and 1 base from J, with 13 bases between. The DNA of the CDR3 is TGTGCCAGCAGCTTGGCCCGCGGGGGCTTCCAAGAGACCCAGTACTTC. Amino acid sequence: CASSLARGGFQETQYF.

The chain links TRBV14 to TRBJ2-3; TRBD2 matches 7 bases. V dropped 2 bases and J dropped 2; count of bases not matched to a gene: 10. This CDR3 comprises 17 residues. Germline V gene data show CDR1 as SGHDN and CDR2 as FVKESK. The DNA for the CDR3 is TGTGCCAGCAGCCAACTCAGGAGGGACTACCCCACAGATACGCAGTATTTT. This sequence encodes CASSQLRRDYPTDTQYF.

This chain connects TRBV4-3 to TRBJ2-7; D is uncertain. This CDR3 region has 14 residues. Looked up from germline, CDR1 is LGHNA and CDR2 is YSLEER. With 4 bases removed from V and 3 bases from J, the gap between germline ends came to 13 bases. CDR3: CASSPLGVSYEQYF. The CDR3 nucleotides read TGCGCCAGCAGCCCCCTAGGAGTGAGCTACGAGCAGTACTTC.

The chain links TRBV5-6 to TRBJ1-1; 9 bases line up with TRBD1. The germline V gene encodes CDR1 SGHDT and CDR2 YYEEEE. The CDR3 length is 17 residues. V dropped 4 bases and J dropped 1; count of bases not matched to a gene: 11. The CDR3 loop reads CASSPLGQGRGNTEAFF. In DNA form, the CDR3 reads TGTGCCAGCAGCCCCCTCGGACAGGGGAGAGGGAACACTGAAGCTTTCTTT.

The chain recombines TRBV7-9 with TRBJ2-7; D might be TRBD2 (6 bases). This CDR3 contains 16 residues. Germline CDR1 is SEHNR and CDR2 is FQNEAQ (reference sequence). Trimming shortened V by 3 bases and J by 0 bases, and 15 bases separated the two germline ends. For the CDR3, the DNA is TGTGCCAGCAGCTTCGTCAGGGACTCCACCTCCTACGAGCAGTACTTC. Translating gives CASSFVRDSTSYEQYF.

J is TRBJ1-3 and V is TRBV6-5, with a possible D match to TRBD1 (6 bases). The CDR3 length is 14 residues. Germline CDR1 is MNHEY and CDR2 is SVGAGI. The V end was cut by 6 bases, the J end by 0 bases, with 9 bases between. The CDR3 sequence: CASRRTVSGNTIYF. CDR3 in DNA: TGTGCCAGCAGGAGGACAGTCTCTGGAAACACCATATATTTT.

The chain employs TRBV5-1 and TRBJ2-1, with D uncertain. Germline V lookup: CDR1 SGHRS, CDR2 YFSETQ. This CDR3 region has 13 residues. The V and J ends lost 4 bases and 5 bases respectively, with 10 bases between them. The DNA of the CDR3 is TGCGCCAGCAGCCTCAGGATTGACAATGAGCAGTTCTTC. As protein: CASSLRIDNEQFF.

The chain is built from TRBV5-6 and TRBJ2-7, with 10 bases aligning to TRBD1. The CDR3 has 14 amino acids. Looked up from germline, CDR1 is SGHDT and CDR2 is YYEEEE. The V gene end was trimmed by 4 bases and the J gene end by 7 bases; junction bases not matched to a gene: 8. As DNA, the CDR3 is TGTGCCAGCAGCACCGGGACAGGGGTGAGGGAGCAGTACTTC. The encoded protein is CASSTGTGVREQYF.

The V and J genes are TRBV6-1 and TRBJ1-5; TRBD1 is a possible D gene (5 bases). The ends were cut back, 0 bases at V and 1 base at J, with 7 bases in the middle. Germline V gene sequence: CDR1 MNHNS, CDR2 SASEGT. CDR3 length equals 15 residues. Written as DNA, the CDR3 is TGTGCCAGCAGTGAAGCCGGGGGGAGCAATCAGCCCCAGCATTTT. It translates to CASSEAGGSNQPQHF.

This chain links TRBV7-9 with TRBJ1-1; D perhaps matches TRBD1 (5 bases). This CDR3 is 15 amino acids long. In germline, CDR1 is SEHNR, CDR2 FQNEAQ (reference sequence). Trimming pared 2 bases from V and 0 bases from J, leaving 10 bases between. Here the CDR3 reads CASSLNRLVNTEAFF. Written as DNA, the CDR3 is TGTGCCAGCAGCTTAAACAGGTTGGTGAACACTGAAGCTTTCTTT.

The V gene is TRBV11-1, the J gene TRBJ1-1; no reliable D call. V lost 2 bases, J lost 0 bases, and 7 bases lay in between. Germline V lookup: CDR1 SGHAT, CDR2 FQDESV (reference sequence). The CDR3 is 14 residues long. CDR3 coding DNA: TGTGCCAGCAGCTTAAGACATATGAACACTGAAGCTTTCTTT. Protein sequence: CASSLRHMNTEAFF.

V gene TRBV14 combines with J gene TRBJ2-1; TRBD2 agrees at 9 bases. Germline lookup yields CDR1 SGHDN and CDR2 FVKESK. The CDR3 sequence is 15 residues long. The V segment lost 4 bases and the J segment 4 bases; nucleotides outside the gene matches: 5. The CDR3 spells CASSRSSGVYNEQFF. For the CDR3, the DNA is TGTGCCAGCAGCCGGTCTAGCGGGGTGTACAATGAGCAGTTCTTC.

CDR3 sequence: CASTVQEGYEQYF. CDR3 sequence (DNA): TGTGCCAGCACCGTCCAGGAAGGCTACGAGCAGTACTTC. The chain employs TRBV7-6 and TRBJ2-7; D call uncertain. Trimming took off 7 bases at V and 3 bases at J, with 13 bases between the two ends. Germline CDR1 is SGHVS and CDR2 is FNYEAQ. This CDR3 spans 13 amino acids.

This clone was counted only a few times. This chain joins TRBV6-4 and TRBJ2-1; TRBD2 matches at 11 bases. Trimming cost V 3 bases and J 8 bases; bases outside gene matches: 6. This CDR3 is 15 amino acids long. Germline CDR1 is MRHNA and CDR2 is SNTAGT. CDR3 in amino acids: CASSESSGGADEQFF. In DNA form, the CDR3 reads TGTGCCAGCAGTGAGAGTAGCGGGGGGGCGGATGAGCAGTTCTTC.

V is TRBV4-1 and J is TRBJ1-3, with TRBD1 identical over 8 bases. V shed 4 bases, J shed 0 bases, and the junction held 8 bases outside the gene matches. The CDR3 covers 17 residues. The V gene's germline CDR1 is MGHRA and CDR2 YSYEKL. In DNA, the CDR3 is TGCGCCAGCAGCCGAGCTTCAACAGGGGGCTCTGGAAACACCATATATTTT. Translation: CASSRASTGGSGNTIYF.

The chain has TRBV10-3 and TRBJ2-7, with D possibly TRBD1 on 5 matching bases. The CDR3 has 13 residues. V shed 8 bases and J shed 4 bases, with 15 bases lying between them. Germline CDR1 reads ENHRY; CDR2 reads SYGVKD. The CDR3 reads CAISRTPTYEQYF. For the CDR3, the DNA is TGTGCCATCTCCAGGACACCTACGTACGAGCAGTACTTC.

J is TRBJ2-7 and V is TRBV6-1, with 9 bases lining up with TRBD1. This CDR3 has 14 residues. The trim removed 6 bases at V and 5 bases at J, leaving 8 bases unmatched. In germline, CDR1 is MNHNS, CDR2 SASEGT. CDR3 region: CASSATGTGNEQYF. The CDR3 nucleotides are TGTGCCAGCAGCGCTACCGGGACAGGGAACGAGCAGTACTTC.

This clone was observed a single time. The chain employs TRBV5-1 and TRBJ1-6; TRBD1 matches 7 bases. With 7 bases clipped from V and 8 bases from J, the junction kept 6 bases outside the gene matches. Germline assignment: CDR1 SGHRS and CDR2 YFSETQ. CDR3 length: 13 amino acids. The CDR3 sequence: CASGKTGDSPLHF. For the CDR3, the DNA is TGCGCCAGCGGAAAAACAGGGGATTCACCCCTCCACTTT.

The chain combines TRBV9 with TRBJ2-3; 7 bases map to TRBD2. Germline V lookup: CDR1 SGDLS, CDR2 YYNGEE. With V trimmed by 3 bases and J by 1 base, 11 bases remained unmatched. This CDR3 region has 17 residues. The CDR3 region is CASSGRLLSGGTDTQYF. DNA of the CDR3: TGTGCCAGCAGCGGACGCCTACTGAGCGGGGGCACAGATACGCAGTATTTT.

The CDR3 protein is CFNQKQMNTEAFF. For the CDR3, the DNA is TGTTTTAACCAGAAACAGATGAACACTGAAGCTTTCTTT. The chain carries TRBV21-1 and TRBJ1-1; the table's D call TRBD1 went unverified against the DNA. TRBV21-1 corresponds to a pseudogene. The CDR3 totals 13 residues.

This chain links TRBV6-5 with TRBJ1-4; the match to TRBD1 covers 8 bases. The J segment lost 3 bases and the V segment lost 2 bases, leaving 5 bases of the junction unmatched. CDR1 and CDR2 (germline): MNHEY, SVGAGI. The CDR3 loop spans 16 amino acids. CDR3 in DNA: TGTGCCAGCAGTTACGCACCGACAGGGGCTAATGAAAAACTGTTTTTT. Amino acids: CASSYAPTGANEKLFF.

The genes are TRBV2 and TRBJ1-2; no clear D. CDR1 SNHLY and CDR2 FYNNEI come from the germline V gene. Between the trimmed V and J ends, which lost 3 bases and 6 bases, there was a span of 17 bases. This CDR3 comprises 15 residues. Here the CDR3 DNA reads TGTGCCAGCAGTGATTCGAGTCGGGGAGGTGATGGCTACACCTTC. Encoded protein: CASSDSSRGGDGYTF.

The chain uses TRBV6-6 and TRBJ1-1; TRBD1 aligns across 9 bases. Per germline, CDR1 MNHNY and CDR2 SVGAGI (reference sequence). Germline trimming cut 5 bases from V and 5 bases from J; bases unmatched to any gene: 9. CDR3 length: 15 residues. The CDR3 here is CASSGLQGARTEAFF. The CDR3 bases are TGTGCCAGCAGTGGACTACAGGGGGCGCGGACTGAAGCTTTCTTT.